The T cell receptor beta chain described here comes from a study of blood T cell repertoires in COVID-19. The overall study: Nucleic acid was either cDNA or gDNA, and it came from T cells, B-cell-depleted T cells, or PBMCs.

Original methodology: Amplification of reference gene primers provided the estimated nucleated cell counts. Sequenced by immunoSEQ multiplex PCR; TCRdb stores in-frame clones only, minus some. V and J calls and clone size are copied from that table; D and trimming were computed from the DNA. The sample has 90,000 to 140,000 clones, 81% seen once. Trimming shortened V by 3 bases and J by 1 base, and 9 bases separated the two germline ends. This CDR3 region has 15 residues. Germline CDR1 and CDR2: LGHDT and YNNKEL (reference sequence). The chain uses TRBV3-1 (or the pseudogene TRBV3-2) and TRBJ2-2, with D unresolved. The sequencing sample was made of peripheral blood. The TCR was taken from a man of 80 years or more with acute or convalescent COVID-19. The CDR3 here is CASSHPYKNTGELFF. CDR3 sequence (DNA): TGTGCCAGCAGCCACCCCTATAAGAACACCGGGGAGCTGTTTTTT.